A single sample is the source of the 16 T cell receptor beta chains below, sequenced in a study of cytomegalovirus exposure and HLA in healthy donors. PCR used 60 Vbeta primers and 13 Jbeta primers. Clones were sequenced by immunoSEQ multiplex PCR, and TCRdb holds only the in-frame ones, with some missing. The sample carries about 110,000 clones, approximately 70% recorded once. Material: PBMCs. These receptors all stem from a man in his thirties or forties in good health and CMV-seropositive.

V usage is TRBV19 and J usage is TRBJ1-5; D perhaps matches TRBD1 (5 bases). CDR1 is LNHDA and CDR2 is SQIVND in the germline V gene (reference sequence). The V end was cut by 6 bases, the J end by 4 bases, with 13 bases between. This CDR3 has 14 amino acids. CDR3 DNA: TGTGCCAGTAGCCCTGCAGCAGGGAATCAGCCCCAGCATTTT. This gives the protein CASSPAAGNQPQHF.

The chain employs TRBV2 and TRBJ2-7; TRBD2 matches at 9 bases. CDR3 size: 17 residues. V was pared by 4 bases and J by 0 bases, with 10 bases of the junction left unmatched. Germline CDR1 reads SNHLY; CDR2 reads FYNNEI. CDR3 in DNA: TGTGCCAGCAGTGGCCCGACAGCGGGGGGCCACTCCTACGAGCAGTACTTC. This encodes CASSGPTAGGHSYEQYF.

This sequence joins TRBV7-8 and TRBJ1-2; perhaps TRBD1 as D (6 bases). The germline V and J ends were trimmed by 6 bases and 4 bases, with 18 bases remaining between them. The germline V gene has CDR1 SGHVS and CDR2 FQNEAQ. CDR3 length equals 15 residues. The CDR3 loop is CASRLSTGSIYGYTF. In nucleotides, the CDR3 is TGTGCCAGCAGGCTATCGACAGGATCTATCTATGGCTACACCTTC.

The chain carries TRBV2 and TRBJ2-7; D possibly corresponds to TRBD1 (7 bases). CDR1 and CDR2 (germline): SNHLY, FYNNEI. V lost 6 bases to trimming and J lost 2 bases, with 14 bases between them. The length of the CDR3 is 14 residues. The CDR3 region is CASRRRDSTYEQYF. In DNA, the CDR3 is TGTGCCAGCAGACGGAGGGACAGTACCTACGAGCAGTACTTC.

There are a few counts of this clone. The chain couples TRBV29-1 to TRBJ2-3; 7 positions match TRBD1. With V trimmed by 6 bases and J by 2 bases, 8 bases remained unmatched. CDR3 length: 14 residues. The V gene's germline CDR1 is SQVTM and CDR2 ANQGSEA. The DNA for the CDR3 is TGCAGCGTCCGGGACAGCTTAAACACAGATACGCAGTATTTT. Protein: CSVRDSLNTDTQYF.

CDR3: CASSLDWALEKLFF. The CDR3 nucleotides read TGTGCCAGCAGCTTGGACTGGGCCCTTGAAAAACTGTTTTTT. The chain is built from TRBV5-5 and TRBJ1-4, with D unclear. CDR3 length: 14 residues. Germline loops: CDR1 SGHKS, CDR2 YYEKEE (reference sequence). Trimming removed 0 bases from V and 7 bases from J, with 10 bases in between.

This chain joins TRBV10-1 and TRBJ2-1, with 8 positions matching TRBD1. This CDR3 region has 15 residues. With V trimmed by 4 bases and J by 4 bases, 6 bases remained unmatched. Germline assignment: CDR1 WNHNN and CDR2 SYGVQD (reference sequence). The CDR3 DNA reads as TGCGCCAGCAGTGCAAAAGACAGGGGTTACAATGAGCAGTTCTTC. Its translation: CASSAKDRGYNEQFF.

This clone was counted a few times. The gene calls are TRBV27 and TRBJ2-5; 13 bases agree with TRBD2. Germline V gene lookup returns CDR1 MNHEY and CDR2 SMNVEV (reference sequence). This CDR3 spans 16 amino acids. The V segment lost 3 bases and the J segment 5 bases; nucleotides outside the gene matches: 6. CDR3 residues: CASSFGTSGNVETQYF. Here the CDR3 DNA reads TGTGCCAGCAGTTTCGGGACTAGCGGGAATGTGGAGACCCAGTACTTC.

This sequence joins TRBV30 and TRBJ2-3, with D perhaps TRBD1 (6 bases). Trimming took 2 bases from V and 2 from J, leaving 11 bases between them. The CDR3 has 14 residues. Germline assignment: CDR1 GTSNPN and CDR2 SVGIG (reference sequence). Here the CDR3 reads CAWSTTGITDTQYF. CDR3 DNA sequence: TGTGCCTGGAGTACGACAGGTATCACAGATACGCAGTATTTT.

The chain combines TRBV11-2 with TRBJ2-2; 13 positions match TRBD2. V was clipped by 4 bases and J by 6 bases; unmatched bases: 11. The CDR3 consists of 18 residues. Germline CDR1 is SGHAT and CDR2 is FQNNGV. CDR3 sequence (DNA): TGTGCCAGCAGCTCTGGGACTAGCGGGGTAATGATAGCCGGGGAGCTGTTTTTT. Protein product: CASSSGTSGVMIAGELFF. The full variable domain, its missing parts supplied by reference TRBV11-2 and TRBJ2-2, is EAGVAQSPRYKIIEKRQSVAFWCNPISGHATLYWYQQILGQGPKLLIQFQNNGVVDDSQLPKDRFSAERLKGVDSTLKIQPAKLEDSAVYLCASSSGTSGVMIAGELFFGEGSRLTVL.

The CDR3 loop is CASSLTPTGFNYGYTF. CDR3 bases: TGTGCCAGCAGTCTTACGCCGACAGGGTTTAACTATGGCTACACCTTC. The chain carries TRBV27 and TRBJ1-2; 7 nucleotides align to TRBD1. This CDR3 has 16 amino acids. With V trimmed by 5 bases and J by 1 base, 10 bases remained unmatched. Germline CDR1 is MNHEY and CDR2 is SMNVEV (reference sequence).

This sequence joins TRBV5-1 and TRBJ1-1; D gene uncertain. V was shortened by 1 base and J by 3 bases, with 10 bases between the two germline ends. The length of the CDR3 is 14 residues. Germline V lookup: CDR1 SGHRS, CDR2 YFSETQ. The CDR3 DNA follows: TGCGCCAGCAGCTTGACCGGGAAGGACACTGAAGCTTTCTTT. Encoded protein: CASSLTGKDTEAFF.

V usage is TRBV5-5 and J usage is TRBJ2-1; D is possibly TRBD2 (6 bases). Germline V CDR1 and CDR2: SGHKS, YYEKEE (reference sequence). CDR3 length: 16 residues. V lost 4 bases and J lost 2, with 16 bases in between. The CDR3 reads CASSLSSGGTYNEQFF. The DNA of the CDR3 is TGTGCCAGCAGCCTCTCGTCTGGGGGGACCTACAATGAGCAGTTCTTC.

This clone came up a few times. The chain has TRBV5-1 and TRBJ2-5; 12 bases align to TRBD2. The CDR3 spans 15 residues. The germline V gene has CDR1 SGHRS and CDR2 YFSETQ. V gave up 5 bases and J gave up 2 bases; unmatched junction bases: 4. The CDR3 DNA follows: TGCGCCAGCAGAAGGACTAGCGGGGTTCAAGAGACCCAGTACTTC. It is translated as CASRRTSGVQETQYF.

This chain links TRBV18 with TRBJ1-6, with D perhaps matching TRBD1 (5 bases). The CDR3 sequence is 14 residues long. V was trimmed by 3 bases and J by 11 bases, leaving 14 bases between them. CDR1 and CDR2 from the germline V gene are KGHSH and LQKENI. The CDR3 DNA follows: TGTGCCAGCTCACCTCAGGGCCTCGCGGCACCCCTCCACTTT. Protein product: CASSPQGLAAPLHF.

This clone was counted a few times. The V call is TRBV5-1, the J call TRBJ2-7, with D maybe TRBD2 (6 bases). V was pared by 2 bases and J by 5 bases, with 17 bases between. The CDR3 contains 15 residues. The germline V gene encodes CDR1 SGHRS and CDR2 YFSETQ. In nucleotides, the CDR3 is TGCGCCAGCAGCTTACGCGGGGACCCTTCTAACGAGCAGTACGTC. It specifies CASSLRGDPSNEQYV.